This T cell receptor beta chain was observed in a study of OX40 agonist ivuxolimab in advanced cancers. For the study in its entirety: Ivuxolimab was a fully human IgG2 agonistic monoclonal antibody targeting the costimulatory receptor OX40 (CD134). Intravenous ivuxolimab was administered to patients every 2 weeks at six dose levels: 0.01, 0.1, 0.3, 1.5, 3 and 10 mg/kg. Among the roughly 50 dose-escalation patients, around 19 had hepatocellular carcinoma, approximately 15 melanoma, 9 renal cell carcinoma and 9 head and neck cancer. In the dose-escalation cohort, roughly 80% of patients were male, and the mean age was roughly 60 years, with a range of 23 to 79. Prior anti-PD-1, anti-PD-L1 or anti-CTLA-4 therapy was permitted, and approximately 40% of dose-escalation patients had received checkpoint inhibitors. Partial responses were achieved by three dose-escalation patients, of whom one had hepatocellular carcinoma and two had cutaneous melanoma. Peripheral TCRbeta sequencing was intended to test whether TCR sequence diversity was altered and clonal T-cell expansion was caused by ivuxolimab. The monotherapy dose-escalation portion (N ≈ 50 patients) of the phase I ivuxolimab trial is reported in the paper.

Study-level results and caveats: At doses from 0.1 to 3.0 mg/kg, clonal expansion was seen in both CD4+ and CD8+ blood T cells between baseline and week 6. The antigen specificity of the clonally expanded peripheral T cells was not determined. In the 0.1-3.0 mg/kg groups, partial responders were among the patients with the lowest normalized peripheral clonal expansion, particularly in CD8+ T cells. After ivuxolimab, more expanded clones were found on average in CD8+ T cells than in CD4+ T cells. Low levels of normalized T-cell clonal expansion were also shown by some nonresponding patients.

For sequencing of the TCRbeta CDR3 region, genomic DNA was extracted from the sorted cells. The immunoSEQ Assay was used to sequence the TCRbeta CDR3 regions. In its TCRdb copy, this immuneACCESS table keeps in-frame sequences only and misses some clones. Where compared with another copy, unresolved V genes explain less than half of these, and the others have no known cause. The sample data list 35,000 to 55,000 clones, and approximately 90% of these were observed just once. Around an eighth of the sample comes from the top ten. A note on this clone: No antigen is known for it. Base qualities are not at hand, and no much larger clone is one base apart.

Patients with a history of autoimmune disease or receiving systemic immunosuppression were excluded from the trial. Peripheral blood for TCR sequencing was collected from all dose cohorts at baseline, on cycle 4 day 1, and on cycle 7 day 1. The samples were drawn from a first-in-human, open-label, multicenter phase I dose-escalation trial of ivuxolimab. Adults with locally advanced or metastatic melanoma, renal cell carcinoma, hepatocellular carcinoma or head and neck squamous cell carcinoma were enrolled in the trial. Before TCR sequencing, CD4+ T cells and CD8+ T cells were sorted from peripheral blood as separate populations. Taken from cysteine to phenylalanine, the CDR3 has 14 residues. Of all the DNA, just the CDR3 is kept, 42 bases in frame from base 1. Cut back by 8 bases and 0 bases, the V and J ends lie 14 bases apart. CDR1 and CDR2, per the germline V gene, are MNHEY and SVGAGI.

The sequence links TRBV6-5 to TRBJ2-7, with the D segment possibly TRBD1 or TRBD2, each aligning over 5 bases. The TCR sequence derives from an adult with an advanced solid tumor such as melanoma, head and neck, liver or kidney cancer. Here the sequenced sample was CD4+ or CD8+ T cells sorted from blood, taken in a trial of the OX40 agonist ivuxolimab. Here the CDR3 is given as CASFSRETSYEQYF. The sequenced DNA is TGTGCCAGCTTTTCCAGGGAGACCTCCTACGAGCAGTACTTC.